The 31 T cell receptor beta chains presented below share a single source sample, sequenced in a study of T cell repertoires in cytomegalovirus infection. Which antigens these TCRs recognize remains unknown. TCRdb called the reads again in MiXCR, with one record for every CDR3 protein. Of fewer than 850,000 distinct CDR3 sequences in the sample, around 29% are singletons; the top ten hold about an eighth. The specimen was cultured CD8+ T cells from PBMCs, collected from culture after CMV antigen stimulation. All receptors come from a human donor in good health (CMV status not recorded). Some clones in this sample may be carry-over from other donors' samples.

This clonotype was seen a handful of times. J is TRBJ2-7 and V is TRBV28, with D maybe TRBD2 (6 bases). V dropped 6 bases and J dropped 0 bases, with 12 bases sitting between them. This CDR3 spans 14 amino acids. Germline CDR1 MDHEN, CDR2 SYDVKM. CDR3 in DNA: TGTGCCAGCAGCCCTCAGGACTACTCCTACGAGCAGTACGTC. Amino acid sequence: CASSPQDYSYEQYV.

Only a few counts were recorded for this clonotype. The V call is TRBV12-5, the J call TRBJ1-1, with 8 bases identical to TRBD1. V lost 4 bases and J lost 4; bases outside the gene matches: 2. Germline V gene sequence: CDR1 LGHNT, CDR2 FRNRAP. The CDR3 contains 13 residues. The CDR3 sequence is CASGWTGITEAFF. CDR3 nucleotide sequence: TGTGCTAGTGGTTGGACAGGGATCACTGAAGCTTTCTTT. The whole variable domain, filled in from reference TRBV12-5 and TRBJ1-1, reads DARVTQTPRHKVTEMGQEVTMRCQPILGHNTVFWYRQTMMQGLELLAYFRNRAPLDDSGMPKDRFSAEMPDATLATLKIQPSEPRDSAVYFCASGWTGITEAFFGQGTRLTVV.

This clonotype was detected ten times or more. The chain joins TRBV6-2 or TRBV6-3 to TRBJ2-5; unclear D gene. Trimming stripped 0 bases from V and 0 bases from J, with 11 bases between. CDR1 and CDR2 (germline): MNHEY, SVGEGT. The CDR3 runs 16 residues. For the CDR3, the DNA is TGTGCCAGCAGTTACTCGACCGGTACAGACCAAGAGACCCAGTACTTC. It is translated as CASSYSTGTDQETQYF.

The V and J genes are TRBV7-9 and TRBJ1-3, with a possible D match to TRBD1 (5 bases). Germline assignment: CDR1 SEHNR and CDR2 FQNEAQ (reference sequence). Trimming took off 5 bases at V and 3 bases at J, with 23 bases between the two ends. This CDR3 has 18 residues. Written as DNA, the CDR3 is TGTGCCAGCAGCCCCCGGGACCCAATGAGGACCAATGGAAACACCATATATTTT. Amino acid sequence: CASSPRDPMRTNGNTIYF.

The chain recombines TRBV10-3 with TRBJ2-4, with D perhaps assigned TRBD1 or TRBD2 (6 bases each). This CDR3 comprises 14 residues. CDR1 ENHRY and CDR2 SYGVKD come from the germline V gene. The germline V and J ends were trimmed by 3 bases and 7 bases, with 13 bases remaining between them. CDR3 residues: CAISDRGAWNIQYF. DNA of the CDR3: TGTGCCATCAGTGATAGGGGGGCCTGGAACATTCAGTACTTC.

As to this clonotype: Mismatch with germline at one junction end may stem from a read error. The chain employs TRBV7-9 and TRBJ1-2; D possibly corresponds to TRBD1 (6 bases). The CDR3 runs to 11 residues. CDR1 is SEHNR and CDR2 is FQNEAQ in the germline V gene (reference sequence). The DNA of the CDR3 is TGTGCCAGCAGCTTAGCGGTGGAGGACAGTTTC. This codes for CASSLAVEDSF.

This clonotype was picked up many times. V is TRBV7-6 and J is TRBJ2-2; D possibly corresponds to TRBD1 (5 bases). V shed 5 bases and J shed 4 bases, with 14 bases lying between them. The CDR3 extends over 15 amino acids. The germline gives CDR1 SGHVS, CDR2 FNYEAQ. The CDR3 here is CASSHDWTSTGELFF. The CDR3 bases are TGTGCCAGCAGCCACGACTGGACAAGCACCGGGGAGCTGTTTTTT. Complete variable domain (other parts from reference TRBV7-6 and TRBJ2-2): GAGVSQSPRYKVTKRGQDVALRCDPISGHVSLYWYRQALGQGPEFLTYFNYEAQQDKSGLPNDRFSAERPEGSISTLTIQRTEQRDSAMYRCASSHDWTSTGELFFGEGSRLTVL.

The chain uses TRBV12-3 or TRBV12-4 and TRBJ2-2; D is undetermined. The CDR3 sequence is 14 residues long. V lost 3 bases, J lost 5 bases, and 10 bases lay in between. The CDR3 DNA reads TGTGCCAGCAGTTTGTCGATGGGAACCGGGGAGCTGTTTTTT. Translation gives CASSLSMGTGELFF.

This clonotype has only a few counts. The chain recombines TRBV6-5 with TRBJ1-2; possible D gene TRBD1, 5 bases. V was clipped by 5 bases and J by 6 bases, with 19 bases between them. The CDR3 sequence is 15 residues long. Germline V lookup: CDR1 MNHEY, CDR2 SVGAGI. The chain's CDR3 is CASSVRVEGSHGYTF. The DNA for the CDR3 is TGTGCCAGCAGTGTCAGGGTGGAGGGCTCCCATGGCTACACCTTC.

J is TRBJ2-1 and V is TRBV15; 10 positions agree with TRBD2. Germline trimming cut 1 base from V and 8 bases from J; bases unmatched to any gene: 8. The CDR3 loop spans 16 amino acids. Germline V gives CDR1 LNHNV, CDR2 YYDKDF (reference sequence). For the CDR3, the DNA is TGTGCCACCAGCAGAGGTGAAGCGGGGGGGCGGGATGAGCAGTTCTTC. Translating gives CATSRGEAGGRDEQFF. Full variable domain (remainder filled in from reference TRBV15 and TRBJ2-1): DAMVIQNPRYQVTQFGKPVTLSCSQTLNHNVMYWYQQKSSQAPKLLFHYYDKDFNNEADTPDNFQSRRPNTSFCFLDIRSPGLGDTAMYLCATSRGEAGGRDEQFFGPGTRLTVL.

This clonotype occurred many times. The chain recombines TRBV7-9 with TRBJ2-7; tentatively, D is TRBD2 (5 bases). Trimming cost V 4 bases and J 0 bases, with 7 bases left between them. This CDR3 spans 13 amino acids. The germline gives CDR1 SEHNR, CDR2 FQNEAQ (reference sequence). In DNA form, the CDR3 reads TGTGCCAGCAGCTCTGCGGGCTCCTACGAGCAGTACGTC. Its translation is CASSSAGSYEQYV.

This clonotype was counted ten times or more. The V call is TRBV7-2, the J call TRBJ2-2; no firm D call. Trimming cost V 4 bases and J 3 bases, with 21 bases left between them. Germline lookup yields CDR1 SGHTA and CDR2 FQGNSA. This CDR3 region has 18 residues. CDR3 sequence reads: CASSSSSIPNPDTGELFF. CDR3 in DNA: TGTGCCAGCAGCTCCTCCTCTATCCCGAATCCGGACACCGGGGAGCTGTTTTTT.

This clonotype was seen many times. The CDR3 region has the DNA TGTGCCAGCAGTTACTCCATCACGGAGGGATTCATTGGTGAAGCTTTCTTT. Its protein is CASSYSITEGFIGEAFF. This chain uses TRBV6-5 with TRBJ1-1; no reliable D call. Trimming pared 0 bases from V and 7 bases from J, leaving 21 bases between. The CDR3 runs 17 residues. Germline V gives CDR1 MNHEY, CDR2 SVGAGI.

The chain joins TRBV19 to TRBJ1-1; 10 bases are a match to TRBD1. Per germline, CDR1 LNHDA and CDR2 SQIVND (reference sequence). V shed 6 bases and J 5 bases; nucleotides not matched to a gene: 6. CDR3 length: 14 residues. DNA of the CDR3: TGTGCCAGTAGCCAGGACAGGGGGATTACTGAAGCTTTCTTT. Translating it yields CASSQDRGITEAFF.

The sample holds a few counts of this clonotype. The V call is TRBV27, the J call TRBJ1-6; D might be TRBD1 (6 bases). This CDR3 region has 15 residues. CDR1 is MNHEY and CDR2 is SMNVEV in the germline V gene (reference sequence). V was pared by 6 bases and J by 5 bases, with 14 bases between. CDR3 loop: CASRPGHLNNSPLHF. The CDR3 DNA follows: TGTGCCAGCAGGCCGGGACACCTTAATAATTCACCCCTCCACTTT.

This clonotype was counted a few times. The chain joins TRBV7-9 to TRBJ1-2; D not certain. Looked up from germline, CDR1 is SEHNR and CDR2 is FQNEAQ (reference sequence). V was pared by 4 bases and J by 8 bases, with 17 bases between. CDR3 length: 14 amino acids. The CDR3 DNA reads as TGTGCCAGCAGCTCGACCCGTGAGTGGTTCGGCTACACCTTC. Translated, it gives CASSSTREWFGYTF. The full variable domain, in which reference TRBV7-9 and TRBJ1-2 provide the parts outside the CDR3, is DTGVSQNPRHKITKRGQNVTFRCDPISEHNRLYWYRQTLGQGPEFLTYFQNEAQLEKSRLLSDRFSAERPKGSFSTLEIQRTEQGDSAMYLCASSSTREWFGYTFGSGTRLTVV.

Only a few counts were recorded for this clonotype. V gene TRBV7-9 combines with J gene TRBJ2-7, with TRBD2 matching 9 bases. V lost 5 bases and J lost 6; bases outside the gene matches: 11. CDR3 length: 15 amino acids. Per germline, CDR1 SEHNR and CDR2 FQNEAQ (reference sequence). CDR3 protein: CASSTAGTSFSEQYV. For the CDR3, the DNA is TGTGCCAGCAGCACCGCCGGGACTAGCTTCTCCGAGCAGTACGTC.

The chain combines TRBV7-9 with TRBJ2-7; unclear D gene. Looked up from germline, CDR1 is SEHNR and CDR2 is FQNEAQ (reference sequence). There are 18 residues in the CDR3. With 5 bases removed from V and 1 base from J, the gap between germline ends came to 24 bases. This chain's CDR3 is CASSLQRGQALTSYEQYF. In DNA form, the CDR3 reads TGTGCCAGCAGCCTACAACGAGGTCAAGCTTTAACGTCCTACGAGCAGTACTTC.

The CDR3 DNA reads as TGTGCCAACTCCCTCTCGTTGGGAAACACCATATATTTT. Its protein product is CANSLSLGNTIYF. This chain uses TRBV11-2 with TRBJ1-3; D remains unclear. The CDR3 totals 13 residues. The germline V and J ends were trimmed by 10 bases and 4 bases, with 14 bases remaining between them. CDR1 and CDR2 from the germline V gene are SGHAT and FQNNGV.

The V gene is TRBV4-1, the J gene TRBJ2-2; D not certain. CDR3 size: 15 residues. Germline values: CDR1 MGHRA, CDR2 YSYEKL. V lost 1 base to trimming and J lost 4 bases, with 10 bases between them. The CDR3 loop is CASSQVGLSTGELFF. The CDR3 DNA is TGCGCCAGCAGCCAAGTGGGTTTGAGCACCGGGGAGCTGTTTTTT.

CDR3 in amino acids: CASSQEQQAQETQYF. The CDR3 DNA reads as TGTGCCAGCAGCCAAGAACAACAGGCCCAAGAGACCCAGTACTTC. The chain couples TRBV4-2 to TRBJ2-5; tentatively, D is TRBD1 (5 bases). The germline V gene encodes CDR1 LGHNA and CDR2 YNFKEQ. V shed 0 bases and J shed 1 base, with 9 bases lying between them. CDR3 size: 15 residues.

This chain joins TRBV5-8 and TRBJ2-3; D not certain. The CDR3 has 11 amino acids. V lost 6 bases and J 4 bases, leaving 6 bases between the germline ends. The germline gives CDR1 SGHTS, CDR2 YDEGEE. The CDR3 reads CASTLPDTQYF. CDR3 DNA sequence: TGTGCCAGCACCTTACCAGATACGCAGTATTTT.

This chain joins TRBV7-9 and TRBJ1-3; D is possibly TRBD1 (6 bases). Per germline, CDR1 SEHNR and CDR2 FQNEAQ (reference sequence). Between the trimmed V and J ends, which lost 3 bases and 2 bases, there was a span of 11 bases. This CDR3 comprises 15 residues. The CDR3 region has the DNA TGTGCCAGCAGCTTTCCCGACAGGCCTGGAAACACCATATATTTT. Its translation is CASSFPDRPGNTIYF.

This clonotype came up many times. This chain joins TRBV6-1 and TRBJ2-7; TRBD2 aligns across 7 bases. The germline V gene has CDR1 MNHNS and CDR2 SASEGT. CDR3 length: 18 amino acids. The V gene end was trimmed by 0 bases and the J gene end by 3 bases; junction bases not matched to a gene: 14. CDR3 loop: CASSEAKGGQAAYYEQYF. DNA of the CDR3: TGTGCCAGCAGTGAAGCGAAGGGAGGGCAGGCGGCTTACTACGAGCAGTACTTC.

In this sample, this clonotype turned up many times. The chain links TRBV7-9 to TRBJ1-3; D is uncertain. Germline assignment: CDR1 SEHNR and CDR2 FQNEAQ (reference sequence). This CDR3 comprises 14 residues. V lost 4 bases to trimming and J lost 1 base, with 8 bases between them. This chain's CDR3 is CASSSGSSGNTIYF. In DNA form, the CDR3 reads TGTGCCAGCAGCTCGGGTAGTTCTGGAAACACCATATATTTT.

In its sample, this clonotype was seen a few times. The chain links TRBV7-9 to TRBJ1-1; D is perhaps TRBD1 (5 bases). The CDR3 runs to 14 residues. The V end was cut by 3 bases, the J end by 4 bases, with 12 bases between. CDR1 is SEHNR, CDR2 FQNEAQ, per germline (reference sequence). CDR3 DNA: TGTGCCAGCAGCTTTTCTTGGGGGTCCACTGAAGCTTTCTTT. Translating it yields CASSFSWGSTEAFF.

A single count supports this clonotype. This chain connects TRBV6-8 to TRBJ2-2; D possibly corresponds to TRBD1 (5 bases). This CDR3 is built from 12 residues. Per germline, CDR1 MNHGY and CDR2 SAAAGT. The V end lost 8 bases, the J end lost 7 bases, and 11 bases lay between the germline ends. CDR3: CASGAGSGELFF. The CDR3 DNA reads as TGTGCCAGCGGGGCAGGAAGCGGGGAGCTGTTTTTT.

The chain is built from TRBV27 and TRBJ1-1, with a possible D match to TRBD1 (5 bases). The CDR3 has 12 amino acids. Germline V gives CDR1 MNHEY, CDR2 SMNVEV (reference sequence). V lost 5 bases to trimming and J lost 11 bases, with 15 bases between them. The CDR3 loop reads CASSTISGEAFF. The CDR3 nucleotides are TGTGCCAGCAGTACAATCTCGGGGGAGGCTTTCTTT.

The V call is TRBV6-2 or TRBV6-3, the J call TRBJ1-1; the D is unclear. The CDR3 contains 16 residues. The germline V and J ends were trimmed by 2 bases and 3 bases, with 16 bases remaining between them. The germline V gene encodes CDR1 MNHEY and CDR2 SVGEGT. CDR3 sequence: CASSYVGSGFDTEAFF. The CDR3 nucleotides read TGTGCCAGCAGTTACGTGGGCAGCGGATTCGACACTGAAGCTTTCTTT.

The rearrangement joins TRBV28 to TRBJ2-7; D unclear. V lost 6 bases, J lost 7 bases, and 19 bases lay in between. This CDR3 is built from 14 residues. In germline, CDR1 is MDHEN, CDR2 SYDVKM. This CDR3 is CASSLFPGSDEQYV. In nucleotides, the CDR3 is TGTGCCAGCAGCCTGTTCCCAGGTTCGGATGAGCAGTACGTC.

This clonotype has a handful of counts. V is TRBV20-1 and J is TRBJ1-1; possibly TRBD1 for D (5 bases). CDR1 is DFQATT, CDR2 SNEGSKA, per germline (reference sequence). V lost 7 bases, J lost 3 bases, and 12 bases lay in between. The CDR3 runs 12 residues. In DNA, the CDR3 is TGCAGTGTACCTGACAGTTACACTGAAGCTTTCTTT. This encodes CSVPDSYTEAFF.